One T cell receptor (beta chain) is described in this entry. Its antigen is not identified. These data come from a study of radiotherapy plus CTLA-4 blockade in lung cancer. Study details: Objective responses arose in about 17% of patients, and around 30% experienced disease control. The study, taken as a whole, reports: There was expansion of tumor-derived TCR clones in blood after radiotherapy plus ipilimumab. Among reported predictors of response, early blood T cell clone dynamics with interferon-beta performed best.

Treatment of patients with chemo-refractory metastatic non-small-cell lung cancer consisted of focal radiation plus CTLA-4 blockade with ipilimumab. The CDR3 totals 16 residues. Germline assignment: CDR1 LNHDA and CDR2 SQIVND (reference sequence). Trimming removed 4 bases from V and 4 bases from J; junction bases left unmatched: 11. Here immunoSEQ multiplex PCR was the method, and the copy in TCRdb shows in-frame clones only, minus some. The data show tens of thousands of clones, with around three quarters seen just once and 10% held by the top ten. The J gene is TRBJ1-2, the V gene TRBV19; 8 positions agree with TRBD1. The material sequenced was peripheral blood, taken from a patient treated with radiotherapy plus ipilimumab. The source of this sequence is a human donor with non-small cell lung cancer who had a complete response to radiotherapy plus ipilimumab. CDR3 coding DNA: TGTGCCAGTAGTAACCCAACCAGGGGGCGAGGCTATGGCTACACCTTC. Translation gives CASSNPTRGRGYGYTF.